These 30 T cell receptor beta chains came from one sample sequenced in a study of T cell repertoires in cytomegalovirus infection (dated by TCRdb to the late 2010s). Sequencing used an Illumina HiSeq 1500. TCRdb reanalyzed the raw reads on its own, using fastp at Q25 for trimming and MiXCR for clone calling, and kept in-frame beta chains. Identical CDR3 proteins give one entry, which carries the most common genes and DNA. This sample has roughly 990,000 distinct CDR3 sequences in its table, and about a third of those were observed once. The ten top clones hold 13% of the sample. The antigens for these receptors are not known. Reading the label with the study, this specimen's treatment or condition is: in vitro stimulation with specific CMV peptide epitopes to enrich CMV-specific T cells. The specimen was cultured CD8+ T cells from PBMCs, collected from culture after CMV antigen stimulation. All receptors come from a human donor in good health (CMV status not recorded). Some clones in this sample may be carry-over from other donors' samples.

CDR3 loop: CASSFWGNTSSGNTIYF. The CDR3 nucleotides are TGTGCCAGCAGCTTTTGGGGCAATACCTCCTCTGGAAACACCATATATTTT. The V call is TRBV7-9, the J call TRBJ1-3; possible D gene TRBD1, 5 bases. V was shortened by 3 bases and J by 0 bases, with 15 bases between the two germline ends. This CDR3 is 17 amino acids long. Germline V gives CDR1 SEHNR, CDR2 FQNEAQ (reference sequence).

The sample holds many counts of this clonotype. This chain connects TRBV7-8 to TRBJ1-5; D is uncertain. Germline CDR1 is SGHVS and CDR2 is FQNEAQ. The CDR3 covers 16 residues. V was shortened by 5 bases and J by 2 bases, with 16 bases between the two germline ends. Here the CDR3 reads CASSPLSREGNQPQHF. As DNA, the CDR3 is TGTGCCAGCAGCCCCCTAAGTAGAGAGGGCAATCAGCCCCAGCATTTT. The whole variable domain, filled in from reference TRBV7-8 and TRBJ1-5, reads GAGVSQSPRYKVAKRGQDVALRCDPISGHVSLFWYQQALGQGPEFLTYFQNEAQLDKSGLPSDRFFAERPEGSVSTLKIQRTQQEDSAVYLCASSPLSREGNQPQHFGDGTRLSIL.

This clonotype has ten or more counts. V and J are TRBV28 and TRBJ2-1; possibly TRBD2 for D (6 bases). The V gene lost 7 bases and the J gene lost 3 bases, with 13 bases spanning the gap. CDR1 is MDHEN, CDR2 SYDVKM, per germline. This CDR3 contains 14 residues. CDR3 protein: CASTGGEDYNEQFF. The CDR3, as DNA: TGTGCCAGCACCGGGGGAGAAGACTACAATGAGCAGTTCTTC. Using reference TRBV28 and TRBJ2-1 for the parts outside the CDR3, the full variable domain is DVKVTQSSRYLVKRTGEKVFLECVQDMDHENMFWYRQDPGLGLRLIYFSYDVKMKEKGDIPEGYSVSREKKERFSLILESASTNQTSMYLCASTGGEDYNEQFFGPGTRLTVL.

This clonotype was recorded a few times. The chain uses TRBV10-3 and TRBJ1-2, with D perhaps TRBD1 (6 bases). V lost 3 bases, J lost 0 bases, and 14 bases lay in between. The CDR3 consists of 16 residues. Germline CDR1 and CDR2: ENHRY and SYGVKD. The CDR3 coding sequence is TGTGCCATCAGTGAAGGGGAGACAGGCTCTAACTATGGCTACACCTTC. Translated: CAISEGETGSNYGYTF.

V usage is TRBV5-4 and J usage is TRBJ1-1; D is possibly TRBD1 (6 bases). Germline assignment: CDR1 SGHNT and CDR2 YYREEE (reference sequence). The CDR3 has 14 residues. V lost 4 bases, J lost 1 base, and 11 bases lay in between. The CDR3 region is CASSGWTENTEAFF. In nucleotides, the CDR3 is TGTGCCAGCAGCGGGTGGACAGAGAACACTGAAGCTTTCTTT.

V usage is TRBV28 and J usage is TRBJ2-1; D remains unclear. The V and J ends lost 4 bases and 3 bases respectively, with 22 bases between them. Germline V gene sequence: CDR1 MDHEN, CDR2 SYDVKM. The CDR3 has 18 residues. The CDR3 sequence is CASSSVFLQTPLYNEQFF. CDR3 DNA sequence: TGTGCCAGCAGTTCTGTCTTCTTACAGACTCCACTCTACAATGAGCAGTTCTTC.

CDR3 DNA sequence: TGTGCCAGCAGCCAAAAAGACACCCTGGGCACAGATACGCAGTATTTT. Amino acids: CASSQKDTLGTDTQYF. This chain links TRBV5-4 with TRBJ2-3; D gene ambiguous. The ends were cut back, 4 bases at V and 1 base at J, with 16 bases in the middle. The germline V gene has CDR1 SGHNT and CDR2 YYREEE (reference sequence). The CDR3 is 16 residues long.

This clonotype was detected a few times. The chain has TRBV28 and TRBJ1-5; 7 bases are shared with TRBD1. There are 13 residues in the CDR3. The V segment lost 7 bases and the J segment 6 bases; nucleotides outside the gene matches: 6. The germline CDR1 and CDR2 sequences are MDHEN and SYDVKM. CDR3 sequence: CASTATGFQPQHF. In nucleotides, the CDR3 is TGTGCCAGCACCGCGACAGGGTTTCAGCCCCAGCATTTT.

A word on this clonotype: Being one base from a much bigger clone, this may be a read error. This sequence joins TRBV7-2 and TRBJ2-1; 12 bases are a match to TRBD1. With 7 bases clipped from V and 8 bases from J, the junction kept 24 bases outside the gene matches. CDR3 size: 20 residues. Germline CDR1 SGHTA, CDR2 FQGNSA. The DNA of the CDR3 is TGTGCCAGCAAAATACCTACCGCGGACGAAGGGGGACAGGGGGCTTATGAGCAGTTCTTC. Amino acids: CASKIPTADEGGQGAYEQFF.

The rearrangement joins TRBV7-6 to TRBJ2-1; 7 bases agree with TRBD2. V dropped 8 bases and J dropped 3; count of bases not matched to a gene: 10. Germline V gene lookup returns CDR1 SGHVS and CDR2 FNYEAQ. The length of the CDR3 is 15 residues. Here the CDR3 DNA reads TGTGCCAGCTCCTGGCGAGCTAGCGGCTACAATGAGCAGTTCTTC. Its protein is CASSWRASGYNEQFF.

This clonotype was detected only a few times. CDR3 sequence reads: CASSRTGGLHEQYF. CDR3 in DNA: TGTGCCAGCAGTAGGACAGGGGGGCTCCACGAGCAGTACTTC. The V call is TRBV6-6, the J call TRBJ2-7; 10 bases are shared with TRBD1. From germline, CDR1 is MNHNY and CDR2 SVGAGI (reference sequence). Trimming removed 5 bases from V and 5 bases from J; junction bases left unmatched: 6. There are 14 residues in the CDR3.

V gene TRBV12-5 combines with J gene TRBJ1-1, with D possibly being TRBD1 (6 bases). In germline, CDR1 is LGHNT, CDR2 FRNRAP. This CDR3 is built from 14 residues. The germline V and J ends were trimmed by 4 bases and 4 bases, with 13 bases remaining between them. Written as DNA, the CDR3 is TGTGCTAGTGGTTGGGGGGGGGGCGGCACTGAAGCTTTCTTT. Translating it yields CASGWGGGGTEAFF. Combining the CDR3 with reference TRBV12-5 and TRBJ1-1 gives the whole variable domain DARVTQTPRHKVTEMGQEVTMRCQPILGHNTVFWYRQTMMQGLELLAYFRNRAPLDDSGMPKDRFSAEMPDATLATLKIQPSEPRDSAVYFCASGWGGGGTEAFFGQGTRLTVV.

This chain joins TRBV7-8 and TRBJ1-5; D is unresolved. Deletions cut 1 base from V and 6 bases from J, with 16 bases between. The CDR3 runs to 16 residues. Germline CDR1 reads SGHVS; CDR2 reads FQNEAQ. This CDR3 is CASSLEGGGYSQPQHF. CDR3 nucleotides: TGTGCCAGCAGCTTAGAGGGTGGAGGGTACAGTCAGCCCCAGCATTTT.

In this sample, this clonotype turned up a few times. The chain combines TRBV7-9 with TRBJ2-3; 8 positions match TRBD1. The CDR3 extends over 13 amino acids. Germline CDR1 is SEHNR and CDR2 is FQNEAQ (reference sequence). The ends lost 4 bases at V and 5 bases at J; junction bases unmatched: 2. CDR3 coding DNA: TGTGCCAGCAGCTCGACAGGGGTAGATACGCAGTATTTT. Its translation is CASSSTGVDTQYF.

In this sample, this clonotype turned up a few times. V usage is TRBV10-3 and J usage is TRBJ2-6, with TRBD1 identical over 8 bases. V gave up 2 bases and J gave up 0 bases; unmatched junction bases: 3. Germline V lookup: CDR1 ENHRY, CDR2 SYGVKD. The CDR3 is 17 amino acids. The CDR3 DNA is TGTGCCATCAGTGAGGGACAGGGTTACTCTGGGGCCAACGTCCTGACTTTC. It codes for CAISEGQGYSGANVLTF.

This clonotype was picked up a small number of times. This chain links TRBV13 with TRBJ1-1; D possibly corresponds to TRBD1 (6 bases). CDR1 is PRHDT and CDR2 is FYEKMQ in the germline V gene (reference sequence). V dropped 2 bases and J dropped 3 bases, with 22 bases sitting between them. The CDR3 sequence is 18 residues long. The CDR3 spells CASSLMEWSDRSDTEAFF. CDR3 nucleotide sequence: TGTGCCAGCAGCTTAATGGAGTGGTCGGACAGAAGTGACACTGAAGCTTTCTTT.

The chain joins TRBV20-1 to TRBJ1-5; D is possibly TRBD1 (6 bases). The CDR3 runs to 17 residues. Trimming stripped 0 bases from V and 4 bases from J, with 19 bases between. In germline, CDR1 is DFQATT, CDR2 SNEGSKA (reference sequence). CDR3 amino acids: CSARDLAGEVINQPQHF. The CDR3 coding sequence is TGCAGTGCTAGAGATTTGGCAGGGGAAGTTATAAATCAGCCCCAGCATTTT.

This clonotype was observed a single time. The CDR3 loop is CASSPWPVGGAYNEQFF. The CDR3 DNA follows: TGTGCCAGCAGCCCCTGGCCGGTGGGGGGCGCCTACAATGAGCAGTTCTTC. The rearrangement links TRBV6-1 to TRBJ2-1, with D perhaps being TRBD1 or TRBD2 (6 bases each). The germline CDR1 and CDR2 sequences are MNHNS and SASEGT. This CDR3 spans 17 amino acids. Trimming cost V 6 bases and J 2 bases, with 20 bases left between them.

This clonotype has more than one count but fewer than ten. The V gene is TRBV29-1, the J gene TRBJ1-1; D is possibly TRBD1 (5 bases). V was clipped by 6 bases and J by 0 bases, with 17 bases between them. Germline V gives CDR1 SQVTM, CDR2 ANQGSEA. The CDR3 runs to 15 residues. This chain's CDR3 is CSVYLGTEMNTEAFF. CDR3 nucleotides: TGCAGCGTCTACCTAGGGACGGAGATGAACACTGAAGCTTTCTTT.

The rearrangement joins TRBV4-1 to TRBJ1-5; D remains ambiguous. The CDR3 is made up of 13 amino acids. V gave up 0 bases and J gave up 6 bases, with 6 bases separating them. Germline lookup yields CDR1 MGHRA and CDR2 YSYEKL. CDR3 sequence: CASSQDYSQPQHF. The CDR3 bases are TGCGCCAGCAGCCAAGACTATAGTCAGCCCCAGCATTTT.

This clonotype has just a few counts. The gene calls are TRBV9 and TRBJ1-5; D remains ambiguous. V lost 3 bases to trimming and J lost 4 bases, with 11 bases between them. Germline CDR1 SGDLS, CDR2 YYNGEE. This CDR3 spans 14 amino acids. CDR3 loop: CASSEALANQPQHF. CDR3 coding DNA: TGTGCCAGCAGCGAGGCCCTCGCGAATCAGCCCCAGCATTTT.

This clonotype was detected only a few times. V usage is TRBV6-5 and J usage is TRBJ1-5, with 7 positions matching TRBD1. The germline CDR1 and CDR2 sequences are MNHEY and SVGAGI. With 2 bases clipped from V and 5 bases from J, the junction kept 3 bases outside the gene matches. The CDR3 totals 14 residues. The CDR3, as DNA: TGTGCCAGCAGTTACGGACAGGCCCATCAGCCCCAGCATTTT. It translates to CASSYGQAHQPQHF.

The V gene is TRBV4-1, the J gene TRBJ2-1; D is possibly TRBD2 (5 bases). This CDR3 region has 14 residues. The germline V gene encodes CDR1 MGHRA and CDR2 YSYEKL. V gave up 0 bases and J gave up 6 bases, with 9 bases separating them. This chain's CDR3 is CASSQDPSSNEQFF. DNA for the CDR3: TGCGCCAGCAGCCAAGACCCTAGCAGCAATGAGCAGTTCTTC.

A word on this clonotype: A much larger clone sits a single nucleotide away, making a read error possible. The CDR3 loop reads CASNFSEQFF. The CDR3 nucleotides are TGTGCCAGCAATTTCAGCGAGCAGTTCTTC. J is TRBJ2-1 and V is TRBV12-3 or TRBV12-4; D gene ambiguous. V lost 7 bases and J lost 10, with 8 bases in between. This CDR3 comprises 10 residues.

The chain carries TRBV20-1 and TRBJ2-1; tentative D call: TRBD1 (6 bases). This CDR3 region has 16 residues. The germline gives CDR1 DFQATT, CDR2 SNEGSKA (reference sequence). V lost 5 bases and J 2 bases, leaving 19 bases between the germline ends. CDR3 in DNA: TGCAGTGCTGAAGGGCTGGGGACACTCCCCTACAATGAGCAGTTCTTC. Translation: CSAEGLGTLPYNEQFF.

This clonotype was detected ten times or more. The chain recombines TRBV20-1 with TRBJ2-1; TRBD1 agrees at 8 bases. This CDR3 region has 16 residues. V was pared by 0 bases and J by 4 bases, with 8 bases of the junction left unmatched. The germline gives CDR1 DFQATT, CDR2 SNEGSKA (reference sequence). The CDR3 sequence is CSAREPGTGYYNEQFF. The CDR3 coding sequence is TGCAGTGCTAGAGAGCCCGGGACAGGATATTACAATGAGCAGTTCTTC.

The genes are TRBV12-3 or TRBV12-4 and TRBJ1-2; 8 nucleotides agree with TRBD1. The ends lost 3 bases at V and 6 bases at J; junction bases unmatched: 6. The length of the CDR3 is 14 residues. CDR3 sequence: CASSFVRGPHGYTF. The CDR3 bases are TGTGCCAGCAGTTTCGTCAGGGGGCCTCATGGCTACACCTTC.

CDR3 residues: CAIMGQGEQYV. The CDR3 DNA follows: TGTGCAATAATGGGACAGGGCGAGCAGTACGTC. The rearrangement uses TRBV2 and TRBJ2-7, with 9 bases that match TRBD1. Germline V lookup: CDR1 SNHLY, CDR2 FYNNEI. The CDR3 runs 11 residues.

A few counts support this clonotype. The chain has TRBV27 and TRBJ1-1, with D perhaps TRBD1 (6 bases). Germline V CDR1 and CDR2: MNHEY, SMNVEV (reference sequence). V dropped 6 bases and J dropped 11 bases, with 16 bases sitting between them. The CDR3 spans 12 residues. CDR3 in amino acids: CASRPGAGAAFF. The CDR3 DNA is TGTGCCAGCAGACCCGGCGCAGGGGCCGCTTTCTTT.

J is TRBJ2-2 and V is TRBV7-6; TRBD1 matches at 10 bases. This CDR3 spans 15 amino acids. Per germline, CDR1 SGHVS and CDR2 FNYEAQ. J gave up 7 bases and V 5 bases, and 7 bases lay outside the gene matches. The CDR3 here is CASSPTGGAGGELFF. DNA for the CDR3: TGTGCCAGCAGCCCGACAGGGGGCGCGGGCGGGGAGCTGTTTTTT.